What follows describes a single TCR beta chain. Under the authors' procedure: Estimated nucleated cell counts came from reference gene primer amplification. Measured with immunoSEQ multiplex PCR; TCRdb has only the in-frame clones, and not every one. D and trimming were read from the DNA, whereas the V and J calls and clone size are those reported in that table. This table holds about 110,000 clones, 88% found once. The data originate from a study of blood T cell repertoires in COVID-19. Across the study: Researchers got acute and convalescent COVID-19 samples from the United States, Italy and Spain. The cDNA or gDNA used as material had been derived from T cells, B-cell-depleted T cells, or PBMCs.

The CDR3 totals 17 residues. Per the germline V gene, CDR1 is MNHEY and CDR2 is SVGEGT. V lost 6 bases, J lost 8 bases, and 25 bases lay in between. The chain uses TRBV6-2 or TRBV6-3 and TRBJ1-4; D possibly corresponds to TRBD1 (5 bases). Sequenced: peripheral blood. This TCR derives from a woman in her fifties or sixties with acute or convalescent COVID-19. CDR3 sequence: CASSLTGSGLKGEKLFF. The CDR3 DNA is TGTGCCAGCAGCTTAACCGGCTCGGGCCTTAAGGGGGAAAAACTGTTTTTT.